This TCR beta chain was retrieved from a study of cytomegalovirus exposure and HLA in healthy donors. General observations from the study: An ancestry cluster, one associated with Asian ancestry, reportedly showed fewer N-insertions than the approximately 670-donor mean in a later analysis.

The study ran its PCR with 60 Vbeta and 13 Jbeta primers. Sequencing was performed with immunoSEQ multiplex PCR; in TCRdb, only in-frame clones are kept and a portion is missing. The profile shows 160,000 or so clones, roughly 85% of them singletons. A note on this clone: Its antigen remains unidentified.

The material sequenced was PBMCs. The clonotype was recovered from a woman in her 30s in good health and CMV-seronegative.

The CDR3 coding sequence is TGTGCCAGCAGCCGAGCAGGGGCAATGAACACTGAAGCTTTCTTT. This sequence encodes CASSRAGAMNTEAFF. This sequence joins TRBV7-6 and TRBJ1-1, with D possibly being TRBD1 (6 bases). The CDR3 length is 15 residues. The V and J ends lost 5 bases and 0 bases respectively, with 13 bases between them. Germline V gene lookup returns CDR1 SGHVS and CDR2 FNYEAQ.